This TCR beta chain appears in the sequencing data of a study of metastatic and nonmetastatic thyroid tumors. Original analysis: What underpinned the distant-metastasis classifier for papillary thyroid cancer was the set of CDR3 differences across clinicopathological groups. TCRdb re-processed the PCR reads through MiXCR. These V and J calls rely on TCRdb rather than the paper's analysis. The sample includes approximately 22,000 clones, roughly an eighth of them seen just once. The entire patient cohort was treatment-naive prior to thyroid surgery. The CDR3 runs 12 residues. The germline CDR1 and CDR2 sequences are SGHRS and YFSETQ. V shed 10 bases and J shed 2 bases, with 13 bases lying between them.

This sequence was found in a female donor with papillary thyroid cancer or a benign thyroid nodule (not recorded which). Some clones in this sample may be carry-over from other donors' samples. This chain uses TRBV5-1 with TRBJ2-7; D is possibly TRBD1 (6 bases). Sequences were obtained from blood. CDR3: CASGWDTYEQYF. DNA of the CDR3: TGCGCCTCCGGGTGGGACACCTACGAGCAGTACTTC.